This T cell receptor beta chain was observed in a study of T cells in Graves' hyperthyroidism and ophthalmopathy. Looked up from germline, CDR1 is DFQATT and CDR2 is SNEGSKA (reference sequence). Trimming shortened V by 3 bases and J by 3 bases, and 8 bases separated the two germline ends. The CDR3 is 13 amino acids. TCR beta CDR3 regions were amplified from RNA transcripts. Researchers ran a first-round RT-PCR on the TCR CDR3 using the HTBI primer set. TCRdb passed the multiplex PCR reads through MiXCR, listing each CDR3 protein once. The sample holds just under 750,000 distinct CDR3 sequences; roughly 32% are singletons and the top ten take approximately 31%.

The sample was blood. This TCR derives from a woman aged 40 to 50 with Graves' hyperthyroidism. The chain carries TRBV20-1 and TRBJ2-2; D gene uncertain. CDR3: CSASDPDTGELFF. The CDR3 DNA reads TGCAGTGCTAGTGATCCGGACACCGGGGAGCTGTTTTTT.